Described below is a single T cell receptor (beta chain) sequence and its context. Antigen: not known. This sample stems from a study of T cells after posttransplantation cyclophosphamide. The method was immunoSEQ multiplex PCR; TCRdb's version includes in-frame clones alone and lacks a portion of them. The sample has some 53,000 clones, just over 85% seen once. Broader study findings: TRB clonality was highly associated with recipient CMV seropositivity and reactivation. TRB overlap between skin or GI tissue T cells and blood was limited. Later post-transplant blood repertoires were often dominated by donor CD8+ memory clones.

Sample: PBMCs. The origin of this receptor is a man aged 25-45 years with a blood cancer, CMV-positive, and with a related stem cell donor.

The CDR3 region is CASSSPGQGGNQPQHF. CDR3 DNA: TGTGCCAGCAGTTCCCCCGGACAGGGCGGGAATCAGCCCCAGCATTTT. The rearrangement joins TRBV28 to TRBJ1-5, with 8 bases identical to TRBD1. This CDR3 region has 16 residues. The germline V gene has CDR1 MDHEN and CDR2 SYDVKM. The trim removed 4 bases at V and 4 bases at J, leaving 9 bases unmatched.